This T cell receptor (beta chain) was sequenced for a study of blood T cell repertoires in COVID-19. Study information: Samples taken during acute and convalescent COVID-19 were collected in the United States, Italy and Spain.

V lost 4 bases, J lost 5 bases, and 30 bases lay in between. The CDR3 runs 19 residues. CDR1 is KGHSH, CDR2 LQKENI, per germline. In the original workflow: Amplification with reference gene primers provided the estimates of nucleated cell counts. Only in-frame clones appear in the TCRdb table, and some are missing; sequencing was by immunoSEQ multiplex PCR. That table is the source of V, J and clone size, and D and trimming were worked out from the DNA. Altogether 120,000 to 150,000 clones are present, about 82% being singletons, with the ten largest covering 7% to 10%. The sample taken for sequencing was peripheral blood. The V and J genes are TRBV18 and TRBJ2-7, with a weak D call TRBD2 (6 bases). The TCR comes from a woman in her sixties or seventies with acute or convalescent COVID-19. The CDR3 loop is CASSLKRRTPGTVGDEQYF. DNA of the CDR3: TGTGCCAGCTCACTCAAAAGGAGAACCCCCGGGACTGTAGGAGACGAGCAGTACTTC.